A selection of T cell receptor beta chains follows, all from one sample in a study of cytomegalovirus exposure and HLA in healthy donors. TCRdb's copy holds only in-frame clones and misses some; the assay was immunoSEQ multiplex PCR. The sample features about 210,000 clones, with under 1% in its top ten. Sample: PBMCs. The source is a woman aged 25 to 39 in good health and CMV-seropositive. CDR3s leave out the opening cysteine and the closing phenylalanine or tryptophan. A D gene is named only where the DNA matches it firmly.

v_gene	d_gene	j_gene	CDR3aa
TRBV18	TRBD1	TRBJ1-3	ASSWDRGDGNTIY
TRBV19	NA	TRBJ1-2	ASSNLQGYYGYT
TRBV30	TRBD1	TRBJ1-2	AWSIEQGGSYT
TRBV28	NA	TRBJ1-2	ASSRDGYT
TRBV7-2	TRBD2	TRBJ2-1	ASSLMGLSSYNEQF
TRBV6-5	NA	TRBJ1-3	ASSLTTISGNTIY
TRBV5-1	NA	TRBJ2-1	ASSSQGGIYNEQF
TRBV19	NA	TRBJ1-2	ASTLDWWNGYT
TRBV5-1	TRBD1	TRBJ2-7	ASSSGTGVYEQY
TRBV5-1	TRBD2	TRBJ2-1	ASRGSGSSYNEQF
TRBV4-2	NA	TRBJ2-3	ASSQAQVRGTDTQY
TRBV7-9	NA	TRBJ2-7	ASSLAGREPYEQY
TRBV5-1	TRBD2	TRBJ2-1	ASGFGLAGAEF
TRBV18	TRBD1	TRBJ1-2	ASSLGQAPHGYT
TRBV7-6	NA	TRBJ1-5	ASSPRPGDSNQPQH
TRBV6-5	TRBD2	TRBJ2-7	ASSRGLAGGREQY
TRBV28	TRBD1	TRBJ1-1	ASSIGTDAF
TRBV6-1	NA	TRBJ1-2	ASVKRGGGYGYT
TRBV10-2	TRBD2	TRBJ2-7	ASSRLAGAYEQY
TRBV6-5	NA	TRBJ1-4	ASSYNREKLF
TRBV2	TRBD1	TRBJ2-1	ASREQGTGEQF
TRBV10-3	TRBD2	TRBJ2-1	AISGTSGTSSNEQF
TRBV15	NA	TRBJ2-5	ATSRDFRGGQETQY
TRBV5-1	TRBD2	TRBJ2-2	ASSLVPGGGIGNTGELF
TRBV28	NA	TRBJ2-7	ASSLSIYEQY
TRBV19	TRBD2	TRBJ2-1	ASSIGTSGYNEQF
TRBV5-4	NA	TRBJ1-4	ASSKGGELEKLF
TRBV6-5	NA	TRBJ2-3	ASSYTSTDTQY
TRBV5-6	TRBD1	TRBJ1-2	ASSLTLDRGNYGYT